This T cell receptor (beta chain) was identified during a study of shared clonotypes between healthy human individuals. Study results and caveats: Deeper or shallower sequencing was expected to change how clonotypes are shared among donors.

Produced via immunoSEQ multiplex PCR; TCRdb's table is partial and in-frame only. The data contain 650,000 to 700,000 clones, 90% of them singletons. In the case of this clone: The antigen remains unidentified.

The CDR3 is 17 residues long. Trimming at V came to 3 bases and at J to 2 bases, leaving 12 bases not matched to a gene. The germline CDR1 and CDR2 sequences are LGHNA and YNFKEQ. V is TRBV4-2 and J is TRBJ1-1, with 7 bases lining up with TRBD1. The specimen sequenced was memory CD8+ T cells from PBMCs. This sample's subset: CD45RO+ cells pooled with CCR7-negative TemRA cells. The receptor comes from a man aged 18 to 30 in good health. Some clones in this sample may be carry-over from other donors' samples. This CDR3 is CASSHPARGEDNTEAFF. In DNA, the CDR3 is TGTGCCAGCAGCCACCCCGCCAGGGGGGAGGACAACACTGAAGCTTTCTTT.